This TCR beta chain comes out of a study of T-cell reconstitution after alpha-beta-depleted transplantation in children. This clonotype was seen repeatedly, ten times or more. Unique molecular identifiers tagged the TCRbeta library. TCRdb called the PCR reads again in MiXCR, with one record for every CDR3 protein. Of over 200,000 distinct CDR3 sequences listed, roughly 10% are singletons. The CDR3 consists of 16 residues. Trimming cost V 6 bases and J 4 bases; bases outside gene matches: 9. The germline CDR1 and CDR2 sequences are MDHEN and SYDVKM. This rearrangement joins TRBV28 to TRBJ2-2; 9 bases are shared with TRBD2. Sample: PBMCs from the stem cell graft donor, taken from the stem cell graft. The receptor was derived from a human donor who donated a stem cell graft to a child with acute lymphoblastic leukemia. CDR3 region: CASRQAGLASTGELFF. The CDR3 DNA reads as TGTGCCAGCAGGCAAGCGGGACTAGCTTCCACCGGGGAGCTGTTTTTT.